The entry that follows covers one T cell receptor beta chain sequence. Sequencing was performed with immunoSEQ multiplex PCR; in TCRdb, only in-frame clones are kept and a portion is missing. This sample has tens of thousands of clones, with approximately 80% found just once. This sample was taken from a study of blood T cell repertoires in COVID-19. The junction had 10 bases not matched to a gene; V was cut back by 5 bases and J by 0 bases. The CDR3 is 18 residues long. Germline V gene data show CDR1 as SGHAT and CDR2 as FQNNGV. This clonotype was sampled from a man under 40 with COVID-19, enrolled during active disease. The chain is built from TRBV11-2 and TRBJ2-1; 10 bases align to TRBD2. The source material was peripheral blood. The CDR3 protein is CASSPLSGRVSSYNEQFF. The CDR3 DNA sequence: TGTGCCAGCAGCCCACTGAGCGGGAGGGTGAGCTCCTACAATGAGCAGTTCTTC.